This record concerns one TCR beta chain sequence. Among the patients, none had received any treatment before thyroid surgery. These data belong to a study of metastatic and nonmetastatic thyroid tumors. MiXCR re-clonotyped the PCR reads for TCRdb. The sample has 65,000 to 70,000 clones, more than 13% seen once. Per germline, CDR1 SGHRS and CDR2 YFSETQ. The V and J ends lost 0 bases and 4 bases respectively, with 14 bases between them. The CDR3 covers 15 residues. The genes are TRBV5-1 and TRBJ2-7; D not resolved. The sequence was obtained from a male donor with papillary thyroid cancer or a benign thyroid nodule (not recorded which). Some clones in this sample may be carry-over from other donors' samples. The sample was blood. CDR3 sequence (DNA): TGCGCCAGCAGCTTGGCCGCCGACCGAAAGTACGAGCAGTACTTC. Its translation: CASSLAADRKYEQYF.